These T cell receptor beta chains were read from a single sample in a study of T cell changes during pregnancy in multiple sclerosis. Assay: immunoSEQ multiplex PCR; the TCRdb copy retains only in-frame clones and omits some. The table records roughly 89,000 clones, 94% of them present only once. The sample was peripheral blood, taken after pregnancy. Receptors originate from a female donor in good health, enrolled as a control in a pregnancy study. Each CDR3 is given with its conserved first and last residue. D genes are given only for firm matches. The size of a clone is reported for some rows only, either as once, few or many, or as a class for expanded clones.

>TRBV2|.|TRBJ1-1|.
TGTGCCAGCAGGGACGACAGGCTTGAAGCTTTCTTT
CASRDDRLEAFF
>TRBV27|once|TRBJ2-1|.
TGTGCCAGCAGCTCCCTTGGAGGCGGAGGGACTTACAATGAGCAGTTCTTC
CASSSLGGGGTYNEQFF
>TRBV5-1|.|TRBJ2-5|TRBD2
TGCGCCAGCAGCTTGGCCTTGGCTAGCGGGACCAGTATACAAGAGACCCAGTACTTC
CASSLALASGTSIQETQYF
>TRBV5-1|once|TRBJ2-7|.
TGCGCCAGCAGCTTGGCCGGAGGGGGCGTCGACGAGCAGTACTTC
CASSLAGGGVDEQYF
>TRBV7-8|.|TRBJ2-7|TRBD2
TGTGCCAGCAGCCGGACTAGCGGAGCCTACGAGCAGTACTTC
CASSRTSGAYEQYF
>TRBV4-2|.|TRBJ2-6|.
TGTGCCAGCAGCCAAGACCCGGACAGCTCTGGGGCCAACGTCCTGACTTTC
CASSQDPDSSGANVLTF
>TRBV5-6|.|TRBJ2-7|.
TGTGCCAGCAGCCCGGCGGGCAGGCCAACTTACGAGCAGTACTTC
CASSPAGRPTYEQYF
>TRBV14|once|TRBJ2-5|TRBD2
TGTGCCAGCAGCCAACCCGGGACTAGCGGACAAGAGACCCAGTACTTC
CASSQPGTSGQETQYF
>TRBV7-8|.|TRBJ2-2|TRBD2
TGTGCCAGCAGCTCAGGGACTAGCGGGAGCGGGGAGCTGTTTTTT
CASSSGTSGSGELFF
>TRBV18|.|TRBJ2-1|.
TGTGCCAGCTCACTTTCAGGGTACTATGAGCAGTTCTTC
CASSLSGYYEQFF
>TRBV7-2|.|TRBJ2-7|.
TGTGCCAGCAGCTTAGCGCGAGGAAGTAGCGAGCAGTACTTC
CASSLARGSSEQYF
>TRBV7-2|once|TRBJ2-7|.
TGTGCCAGCAGCTTAGCGCGAGGCGAGCAGTACTTC
CASSLARGEQYF
>TRBV15|.|TRBJ1-5|TRBD1
TGTGCCACCAGCAGAGACCGGGACAGGGGCCGCGCGAAGGGCAATCAGCCCCAGCATTTT
CATSRDRDRGRAKGNQPQHF
>TRBV5-4|.|TRBJ2-7|TRBD2
TGTGCCAGCAGCTTCCGGGGGGGTCCCTACGAGCAGTACTTC
CASSFRGGPYEQYF
>TRBV28|.|TRBJ2-7|TRBD2
TGTGCCAGCAGCTCGAGGATAGCGGGTTTAAACTACGAGCAGTACTTC
CASSSRIAGLNYEQYF
>TRBV7-6|.|TRBJ2-5|TRBD1
TGTGCCAGCAGCCCCGGACAGGCCCAAGAGACCCAGTACTTC
CASSPGQAQETQYF
>TRBV2|.|TRBJ2-7|.
TGTGCCAGCACTCGTCAGATCGCCTACGAGCAGTACTTC
CASTRQIAYEQYF
>TRBV6-1|.|TRBJ2-3|TRBD2
TGTGCCAGCAGTGCCCCAGCGGGAGGAGCGGTGGAGGCCCTCACAGATACGCAGTATTTT
CASSAPAGGAVEALTDTQYF
>TRBV18|.|TRBJ1-4|.
TGTGCCAGCTCACCACTGGGCAGGGAGGGAAAACTGTTTTTT
CASSPLGREGKLFF
>TRBV2|.|TRBJ1-6|.
TGTGCCAGCAGACCGCGGACAAATAATTCACCCCTCCACTTT
CASRPRTNNSPLHF
>TRBV11-2|once|TRBJ2-7|.
TGTGCCAGCAGCTTAGGGACTCTATACGAGCAGTACTTC
CASSLGTLYEQYF
>TRBV2|.|TRBJ1-5|.
TGTGCCAGCAGTGAAGAAGAGGGCAGGACAGACCCCTATAGCAATCAGCCCCAGCATTTT
CASSEEEGRTDPYSNQPQHF
>TRBV19|.|TRBJ2-1|TRBD2
TGTGCCAGTAGTTCGGAGAGCGGGAGTAGAAATGAGCAGTTCTTC
CASSSESGSRNEQFF
>TRBV19|.|TRBJ1-4|.
TGTGCCAGTAGTGTCCAAGGACAGCCTAATGAAAAACTGTTTTTT
CASSVQGQPNEKLFF
>TRBV5-1|.|TRBJ1-5|TRBD1
TGCGCCAGCAGCTTGGCCCCTCAGGGGGCGAGCAATCAGCCCCAGCATTTT
CASSLAPQGASNQPQHF
>TRBV6-1|.|TRBJ2-7|TRBD2
TGTGCCAGCAGTGAAGTCAGCGGGAGCTCCTACGAGCAGTACTTC
CASSEVSGSSYEQYF
>TRBV2|.|TRBJ2-7|.
TGTGCCAGCAAGAGAGACAGTAGCATAGCTTTCGAGCAGTACTTC
CASKRDSSIAFEQYF
>TRBV30|.|TRBJ2-1|.
TGTGCCTGGAGTTCCGTGGCGGGAGAGCAGTTCTTC
CAWSSVAGEQFF
>TRBV6-1|.|TRBJ1-1|.
TGTGCCAGCAGTGGCCGGTCGGCAGGGAACACTGAAGCTTTCTTT
CASSGRSAGNTEAFF
>TRBV6-6|.|TRBJ1-2|TRBD1
TGTGCCAGCAGTCTCAAGGGGACAGGGGCGAACTATGGCTACACCTTC
CASSLKGTGANYGYTF
>TRBV9|.|TRBJ2-1|.
TGTGCCAGCAGCCCCAGCGTAAGGGAGTTCAATGAGCAGTTCTTC
CASSPSVREFNEQFF
>TRBV7-6|.|TRBJ1-5|.
TGTGCCAGCAGCCAAGGGACAAGAAGTAGCAATCAGCCCCAGCATTTT
CASSQGTRSSNQPQHF
>TRBV7-8|.|TRBJ1-1|.
TGTGCCAGCAGCCCACAAAGGAGGACTGAAGCTTTCTTT
CASSPQRRTEAFF
>TRBV2|.|TRBJ2-1|TRBD1
TGTGCCAGCAGGGGGACAGTCCCCTCCTACAATGAGCAGTTCTTC
CASRGTVPSYNEQFF
>TRBV19|.|TRBJ2-1|TRBD1
TGTGCCAGTAGCGGGACAGGGGGCCCCTACAATGAGCAGTTCTTC
CASSGTGGPYNEQFF
>TRBV5-5|.|TRBJ2-7|.
TGTGCCAGCAGCCCCAACAGGTGGGAGCAGTACTTC
CASSPNRWEQYF
>TRBV5-1|.|TRBJ2-3|TRBD2
TGCGCCAGCGGGACCGGGACTAGCGGCACAGATACGCAGTATTTT
CASGTGTSGTDTQYF
>TRBV11-1|.|TRBJ2-1|TRBD2
TGTGCCAGCAGTCAGACTAGCTTAGGAGGCAATGAGCAGTTCTTC
CASSQTSLGGNEQFF
>TRBV23-1|.|TRBJ1-5|.
TGCGCCAGCAGTCCCAAAGGACAGTCCAATCAGCCCCAGCATTTT
CASSPKGQSNQPQHF
>TRBV6-6|.|TRBJ2-7|.
TGTGCCAGCAGTTATACAGATTCCTACGAGCAGTACTTC
CASSYTDSYEQYF
>TRBV7-8|.|TRBJ2-7|.
TGTGCCAGCAGCTCAGGGCCGGGACTCCCAACCTACGAGCAGTACTTC
CASSSGPGLPTYEQYF
>TRBV7-2|.|TRBJ1-4|TRBD1
TGTGCCAGCAGCGCCCAGACAGGGAGTAATGAAAAACTGTTTTTT
CASSAQTGSNEKLFF
>TRBV11-3|.|TRBJ2-7|.
TGTGCCAGCAGCTATAGTGGCTACGAGCAGTACTTC
CASSYSGYEQYF
>TRBV27|.|TRBJ2-7|TRBD1
TGTGCCAGCAGACGGATCTCCCGGGACAGGGTTTACGAGCAGTACTTC
CASRRISRDRVYEQYF
>TRBV5-1|once|TRBJ2-7|.
TGCGCCAGCAGCTTGGGAGGGCCCCGCTACGAGCAGTACTTC
CASSLGGPRYEQYF
>TRBV4-2|.|TRBJ2-5|TRBD2
TGTGCCAGCAGCTCAAGCCCCGGGGGGGAGTACTTC
CASSSSPGGEYF
>TRBV2|.|TRBJ1-4|.
TGTGCCAGCAGCGGGACGGAGGGTGAAAAACTGTTTTTT
CASSGTEGEKLFF
>TRBV28|.|TRBJ2-1|TRBD2
TGTGCCAGCAGTTTACTAGCGGGAGGTGAGTGGGAGCAGTTCTTC
CASSLLAGGEWEQFF
>TRBV4-2|.|TRBJ2-3|TRBD1
TGTGCCAGCAGCCAAGACCGGACAGGGCGGTGGGCAGATACGCAGTATTTT
CASSQDRTGRWADTQYF
>TRBV4-1|.|TRBJ1-5|TRBD1
TGCGCCAGCAGCCAAGAAGGCAGGGGGCCTATTCAGCCCCAGCATTTT
CASSQEGRGPIQPQHF
>TRBV2|.|TRBJ2-7|.
TGTGCCAGCAGTCCCAGCTCCTACGAGCAGTACTTC
CASSPSSYEQYF
>TRBV6-6|.|TRBJ2-7|.
TGTGCCAGCAGTCACGGAGCTAACTCCTACGAGCAGTACTTC
CASSHGANSYEQYF
>TRBV28|.|TRBJ1-2|.
TGTGCCACTCTCCCCCCCGGGGGTGATGGCTACACCTTC
CATLPPGGDGYTF
>TRBV11-2|.|TRBJ1-1|.
TGTGCCAGCAGCGTAGCTTCATACAGGGTCATGAACACTGAAGCTTTCTTT
CASSVASYRVMNTEAFF
>TRBV6-6|.|TRBJ1-2|.
TGTGCCAGCAGTTACTCCGGCCAGGGTTATGGCTACACCTTC
CASSYSGQGYGYTF
>TRBV21-1|once|TRBJ2-7|.
TGTGCCAGCAGCGACTTCCGGGACAGGGCTACCTACGAGCAGTACTTC
CASSDFRDRATYEQYF
>TRBV7-9|.|TRBJ1-1|TRBD1
TGTGCCAGCAGCTCCGGACAGGGGGACACTGAAGCTTTCTTT
CASSSGQGDTEAFF
>TRBV5-4|.|TRBJ2-1|TRBD1
TGTGCCAGCAGCTTGGGCCAGGGGGCCTACAATGAGCAGTTCTTC
CASSLGQGAYNEQFF
>TRBV28|.|TRBJ2-1|TRBD2
TGTGCCACCTCCTCGGCGGGAGATCTCAATGAGCAGTTCTTC
CATSSAGDLNEQFF